This T cell receptor beta chain was found in a study of T cells after yellow fever vaccination. In this sample, this clonotype turned up a few times. The antigen remains unidentified. TCRdb re-analysed the 5' RACE reads in MiXCR, keeping a single row per CDR3 protein. The profile covers approximately 300,000 distinct CDR3 sequences, with 8.7% appearing a single time and under 20% taken by the ten largest. Germline assignment: CDR1 DFQATT and CDR2 SNEGSKA (reference sequence). The CDR3 runs to 11 residues. Trimming removed 7 bases at V and 4 bases at J, with 10 bases between. Study-level results: Subsequent to the booster, the majority of primary-vaccination clones reappeared (less than 97% CD4, 80% to 90% CD8).

Sample: PBMCs, taken on the day of the first yellow fever vaccination. This chain joins TRBV20-1 and TRBJ1-2; the D gene is possibly TRBD1 (6 bases). The sequence derives from a man aged 18-30 years who received the YFV17D yellow fever vaccine. The CDR3 sequence is CSVRGVYGYTF. Written as DNA, the CDR3 is TGCAGTGTCAGGGGCGTCTATGGCTACACCTTC.